These 32 T cell receptor beta chains share one sample of origin, sequenced in a study of cytomegalovirus exposure and HLA in healthy donors. Vbeta (60) and Jbeta (13) primers were used in the PCR. The repertoire was sequenced with immunoSEQ multiplex PCR; TCRdb's copy has only in-frame clones and lacks some. The table lists tens of thousands of clones, less than 80% of them singletons. Sequenced input: PBMCs. All receptors derive from a boy between 10 and 17 years old in good health and CMV-seropositive.

The V gene is TRBV5-1, the J gene TRBJ1-4; D may be TRBD1 (6 bases). V lost 3 bases to trimming and J lost 0 bases, with 12 bases between them. The CDR3 is 16 residues long. The germline gives CDR1 SGHRS, CDR2 YFSETQ. CDR3 in DNA: TGCGCCAGCAGCTCCAGAGGGGGAGCAACTAATGAAAAACTGTTTTTT. Translated: CASSSRGGATNEKLFF.

This rearrangement joins TRBV6-1 to TRBJ1-1; TRBD1 might be the D (5 bases). This CDR3 is 12 amino acids long. V lost 7 bases, J lost 0 bases, and 6 bases lay in between. Germline values: CDR1 MNHNS, CDR2 SASEGT. CDR3 loop: CASTRVNTEAFF. The CDR3 DNA is TGTGCCAGCACCAGGGTGAACACTGAAGCTTTCTTT.

In DNA form, the CDR3 reads TGTGCCAGCAGCCCCCGGGAGTGGGCAGGAAATGGCTACACCTTC. Residues: CASSPREWAGNGYTF. The rearrangement joins TRBV9 to TRBJ1-2; D remains unclear. There are 15 residues in the CDR3. Trimming pared 4 bases from V and 6 bases from J, leaving 19 bases between. Germline lookup yields CDR1 SGDLS and CDR2 YYNGEE.

A remark on this clone: Other DNA sequences in this specimen translate into the identical CDR3. The V call is TRBV5-1, the J call TRBJ2-6; 8 bases line up with TRBD1. Germline CDR1 SGHRS, CDR2 YFSETQ. This CDR3 is 19 amino acids long. Trimming at V came to 0 bases and at J to 0 bases, leaving 8 bases not matched to a gene. The CDR3 DNA reads TGCGCCAGCAGCTTGGTGCCCGGGACAGGAATCTCTGGGGCCAACGTCCTGACTTTC. Protein product: CASSLVPGTGISGANVLTF.

This clone has only one observation. The chain links TRBV30 to TRBJ2-7; 8 bases fit TRBD1. Per the germline V gene, CDR1 is GTSNPN and CDR2 is SVGIG (reference sequence). The CDR3 loop spans 13 amino acids. J was trimmed by 4 bases and V by 4 bases; bases with no gene match: 6. CDR3: CAWNDRGLYEQYF. For the CDR3, the DNA is TGTGCCTGGAATGACAGGGGATTGTACGAGCAGTACTTC.

The V call is TRBV9, the J call TRBJ1-2; D ambiguous. Germline CDR1 SGDLS, CDR2 YYNGEE. Between the trimmed V and J ends, which lost 6 bases and 0 bases, there was a span of 9 bases. The CDR3 is made up of 13 amino acids. Here the CDR3 reads CASIWRANYGYTF. The CDR3 bases are TGTGCCAGCATCTGGAGGGCTAACTATGGCTACACCTTC.

The chain is built from TRBV4-1 and TRBJ2-7; TRBD1 is a possible D gene (6 bases). V was cut by 4 bases and J by 1 base, with 17 bases left in between. This CDR3 has 16 residues. CDR1 and CDR2 from the germline V gene are MGHRA and YSYEKL. The CDR3 here is CASSPKQQGTSYEQYF. The CDR3 coding sequence is TGCGCCAGCAGCCCCAAGCAACAGGGAACATCCTACGAGCAGTACTTC.

The rearrangement uses TRBV7-6 and TRBJ2-1, with a weak D call TRBD2 (5 bases). V was pared by 5 bases and J by 9 bases, with 20 bases between. Germline-derived CDR1 and CDR2 are SGHVS and FNYEAQ. The CDR3 runs 15 residues. In DNA, the CDR3 is TGTGCCAGCAGCCCGCTGGTTACTAGACGCGGTGAGCAGTTCTTC. As protein: CASSPLVTRRGEQFF.

The chain employs TRBV18 and TRBJ1-1, with 8 nucleotides matching TRBD1. This CDR3 is 15 amino acids long. With 3 bases clipped from V and 2 bases from J, the junction kept 5 bases outside the gene matches. Germline CDR1 KGHSH, CDR2 LQKENI. The CDR3 nucleotides are TGTGCCAGCTCACCGACGGGACAGGCAAACACTGAAGCTTTCTTT. Protein product: CASSPTGQANTEAFF.

In this sample, this clone turned up a few times. CDR3 nucleotides: TGTGCCAGCAGCGATTCCCGGGACAGAATTCATGGCTACACCTTC. It translates to CASSDSRDRIHGYTF. The V and J genes are TRBV7-9 and TRBJ1-2; 7 bases agree with TRBD1. CDR3 length: 15 residues. CDR1 and CDR2 (germline): SEHNR, FQNEAQ (reference sequence). V shed 5 bases, J shed 6 bases, and the junction held 12 bases outside the gene matches.

V and J are TRBV5-1 and TRBJ2-5; a weak D match, TRBD2 (5 bases). Germline CDR1 is SGHRS and CDR2 is YFSETQ. This CDR3 has 13 residues. The V end was cut by 6 bases, the J end by 4 bases, with 13 bases between. In DNA, the CDR3 is TGCGCCAGCACAACGGGATACGGAGAGACCCAGTACTTC. Translating it yields CASTTGYGETQYF.

The rearrangement joins TRBV19 to TRBJ2-3, with 11 bases that match TRBD2. The germline V gene encodes CDR1 LNHDA and CDR2 SQIVND (reference sequence). Trimming removed 6 bases from V and 6 bases from J; junction bases left unmatched: 11. CDR3 length: 16 residues. CDR3 loop: CASSERVAGGYDTQYF. The CDR3 region has the DNA TGTGCCAGTAGCGAAAGGGTAGCGGGGGGGTATGATACGCAGTATTTT.

The rearrangement joins TRBV7-9 to TRBJ1-4; 7 nucleotides line up with TRBD1. The CDR3 is 14 amino acids. Germline V gives CDR1 SEHNR, CDR2 FQNEAQ (reference sequence). Unmatched junction bases numbered 6, after V lost 5 bases and J lost 6 bases. The CDR3 protein is CASSLTRGDEKLFF. In nucleotides, the CDR3 is TGTGCCAGCAGCCTAACCAGGGGGGATGAAAAACTGTTTTTT.

The V gene is TRBV7-9, the J gene TRBJ1-2; D uncertain. The CDR3 runs to 12 residues. The germline CDR1 and CDR2 sequences are SEHNR and FQNEAQ (reference sequence). The ends were cut back, 8 bases at V and 0 bases at J, with 7 bases in the middle. This CDR3 is CASASTNYGYTF. The CDR3 DNA reads as TGTGCCAGCGCGTCTACTAACTATGGCTACACCTTC.

The CDR3 nucleotides read TGTGCCAGCAGTTTAAGGGTCCGGGGAGAGACCCAGTACTTC. It is translated as CASSLRVRGETQYF. This sequence joins TRBV27 and TRBJ2-5; D may be TRBD2 (5 bases). The germline gives CDR1 MNHEY, CDR2 SMNVEV (reference sequence). The CDR3 covers 14 residues. V lost 2 bases, J lost 4 bases, and 11 bases lay in between.

The V call is TRBV5-1, the J call TRBJ1-3; TRBD1 aligns across 7 bases. After removal of 3 bases from V and 4 bases from J, the junction contained 4 bases not matched to a gene. This CDR3 is 14 amino acids long. Germline CDR1 and CDR2: SGHRS and YFSETQ. The CDR3 nucleotides read TGCGCCAGCAGCTGGGGGACAGAAGGAAACACCATATATTTT. Translation: CASSWGTEGNTIYF. The variable domain in full, with the rest retrieved from reference TRBV5-1 and TRBJ1-3, is KAGVTQTPRYLIKTRGQQVTLSCSPISGHRSVSWYQQTPGQGLQFLFEYFSETQRNKGNFPGRFSGRQFSNSRSEMNVSTLELGDSALYLCASSWGTEGNTIYFGEGSWLTVV.

The chain uses TRBV5-1 and TRBJ1-3; 7 positions agree with TRBD1. The CDR3 is made up of 15 amino acids. The junction had 5 bases not matched to a gene; V was cut back by 4 bases and J by 1 base. Per germline, CDR1 SGHRS and CDR2 YFSETQ. The CDR3 DNA reads as TGCGCCAGCAGCCCTGAGACAGGGTCTGGAAACACCATATATTTT. Its translation: CASSPETGSGNTIYF.

This clone was detected only a few times. The rearrangement joins TRBV5-1 to TRBJ1-4; TRBD1 aligns across 7 bases. Per the germline V gene, CDR1 is SGHRS and CDR2 is YFSETQ. The V gene end was trimmed by 0 bases and the J gene end by 10 bases; junction bases not matched to a gene: 6. CDR3 size: 14 residues. CDR3 region: CASSLGDRVGKLFF. CDR3 bases: TGCGCCAGCAGCTTGGGCGACAGGGTGGGAAAACTGTTTTTT.

The chain couples TRBV29-1 to TRBJ2-1; tentative D call: TRBD2 (6 bases). V lost 3 bases and J lost 4, with 10 bases in between. From germline, CDR1 is SQVTM and CDR2 ANQGSEA. The CDR3 runs to 13 residues. For the CDR3, the DNA is TGCAGCGTTGACGGGACTTCGTACAATGAGCAGTTCTTC. This gives the protein CSVDGTSYNEQFF.

The rearrangement uses TRBV30 and TRBJ1-3; 7 nucleotides line up with TRBD1. Germline V gives CDR1 GTSNPN, CDR2 SVGIG (reference sequence). J lost 2 bases, V lost 4 bases, and 5 bases had no gene match. CDR3 length equals 14 residues. The CDR3: CAWKEQGTGNTIYF. The CDR3 region has the DNA TGTGCCTGGAAGGAACAGGGGACTGGAAACACCATATATTTT.

The chain carries TRBV6-5 and TRBJ1-3; D is unresolved. This CDR3 contains 15 residues. V gave up 0 bases and J gave up 2 bases, with 8 bases separating them. Germline V lookup: CDR1 MNHEY, CDR2 SVGAGI. CDR3 region: CASSYSRRPGNTIYF. The DNA of the CDR3 is TGTGCCAGCAGTTACTCGCGCCGCCCTGGAAACACCATATATTTT.

This clone was seen a few times. CDR3 in amino acids: CASSLPDRGPYGYTF. The CDR3 nucleotides are TGCGCCAGCAGCCTACCGGACAGGGGGCCATATGGCTACACCTTC. This chain connects TRBV5-1 to TRBJ1-2; 11 positions agree with TRBD1. This CDR3 region has 15 residues. Germline V lookup: CDR1 SGHRS, CDR2 YFSETQ. Trimming at V came to 4 bases and at J to 5 bases, leaving 7 bases not matched to a gene.

The rearrangement uses TRBV19 and TRBJ1-5; D is possibly TRBD1 (5 bases). CDR3 length: 13 amino acids. In germline, CDR1 is LNHDA, CDR2 SQIVND (reference sequence). V gave up 3 bases and J gave up 7 bases, with 10 bases separating them. In DNA form, the CDR3 reads TGTGCCAGTAGTATTGGAGGGGACCAGCCCCAGCATTTT. This gives the protein CASSIGGDQPQHF.

The chain carries TRBV2 and TRBJ2-7; 13 positions match TRBD2. The trim removed 6 bases at V and 9 bases at J, leaving 11 bases unmatched. The CDR3 contains 15 residues. CDR1 and CDR2 (germline): SNHLY, FYNNEI. CDR3 residues: CASRAVGLAGDAQYF. In DNA form, the CDR3 reads TGTGCCAGCAGGGCGGTTGGACTAGCGGGAGATGCGCAGTACTTC.

The rearrangement joins TRBV25-1 to TRBJ1-1; no reliable D call. The CDR3 consists of 11 residues. The germline V gene encodes CDR1 MGHDK and CDR2 SYGVNS. Deletions cut 7 bases from V and 1 base from J, with 4 bases between. CDR3 DNA: TGTGCCAGCACTAGGAACACTGAAGCTTTCTTT. Protein product: CASTRNTEAFF.

This clone was found a few times. The chain recombines TRBV6-1 with TRBJ1-2; TRBD1 is a possible D gene (5 bases). Trimming took off 6 bases at V and 5 bases at J, with 13 bases between the two ends. The CDR3 has 13 residues. Germline lookup yields CDR1 MNHNS and CDR2 SASEGT. The CDR3 here is CASRPTGTYGYTF. The CDR3 DNA reads as TGTGCCAGCAGGCCAACGGGGACTTATGGCTACACCTTC.

This clone was detected only once. The chain is built from TRBV5-1 and TRBJ2-2; 7 bases align to TRBD1. CDR1 SGHRS and CDR2 YFSETQ come from the germline V gene. This CDR3 comprises 15 residues. V dropped 3 bases and J dropped 6; count of bases not matched to a gene: 8. The CDR3, as DNA: TGCGCCAGCAGCTGGGAACAGGGGTTGGCCGGGGAGCTGTTTTTT. Protein: CASSWEQGLAGELFF.

In this sample, this clone turned up once. The chain combines TRBV6-5 with TRBJ1-6, with D maybe TRBD1 (6 bases). Germline-derived CDR1 and CDR2 are MNHEY and SVGAGI. The CDR3 length is 14 residues. V was shortened by 2 bases and J by 10 bases, with 12 bases between the two germline ends. CDR3 amino acids: CASSYGQLSSPLHF. CDR3 nucleotides: TGTGCCAGCAGTTACGGACAGCTGAGCTCACCCCTCCACTTT.

The chain couples TRBV15 to TRBJ2-3; D ambiguous. Germline assignment: CDR1 LNHNV and CDR2 YYDKDF (reference sequence). Trimming cost V 0 bases and J 5 bases, with 9 bases left between them. This CDR3 region has 14 residues. The CDR3 is CATSRERSLDTQYF. CDR3 coding DNA: TGTGCCACCAGCAGAGAGAGATCTTTAGATACGCAGTATTTT.

This clone was seen just once. This rearrangement joins TRBV5-4 to TRBJ2-1; 11 nucleotides line up with TRBD2. In germline, CDR1 is SGHNT, CDR2 YYREEE (reference sequence). The CDR3 contains 14 residues. V trimming: 4 bases; J trimming: 13 bases; junction bases outside the gene matches: 10. CDR3 protein: CASSIAGGPGFQFF. The CDR3 nucleotides read TGTGCCAGCAGCATAGCGGGGGGGCCGGGTTTCCAGTTCTTC.

The rearrangement joins TRBV5-1 to TRBJ1-4, with 10 bases aligning to TRBD1. Germline CDR1 reads SGHRS; CDR2 reads YFSETQ. V was clipped by 7 bases and J by 3 bases; unmatched bases: 3. This CDR3 contains 14 residues. DNA for the CDR3: TGCGCCAGCCGACAGGGGGCCCCTAATGAAAAACTGTTTTTT. This translates into CASRQGAPNEKLFF.

CDR3 sequence: CASSPSGGWYNEQFF. The CDR3, as DNA: TGTGCCAGCAGTCCTAGCGGGGGGTGGTACAATGAGCAGTTCTTC. The rearrangement links TRBV2 to TRBJ2-1; 11 bases line up with TRBD2. The CDR3 covers 15 residues. Germline CDR1 is SNHLY and CDR2 is FYNNEI. Trimming cost V 5 bases and J 4 bases; bases outside gene matches: 4.